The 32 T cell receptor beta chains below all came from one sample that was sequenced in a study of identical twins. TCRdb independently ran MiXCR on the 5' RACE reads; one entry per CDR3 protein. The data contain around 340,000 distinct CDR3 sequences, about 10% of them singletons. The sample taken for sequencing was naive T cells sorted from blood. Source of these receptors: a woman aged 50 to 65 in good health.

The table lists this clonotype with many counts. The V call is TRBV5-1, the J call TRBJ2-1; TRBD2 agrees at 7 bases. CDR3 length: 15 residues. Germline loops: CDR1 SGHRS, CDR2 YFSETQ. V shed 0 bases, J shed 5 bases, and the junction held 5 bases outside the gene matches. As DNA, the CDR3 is TGCGCCAGCAGCTTGGGTGCGGGAGCAGACAATGAGCAGTTCTTC. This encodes CASSLGAGADNEQFF.

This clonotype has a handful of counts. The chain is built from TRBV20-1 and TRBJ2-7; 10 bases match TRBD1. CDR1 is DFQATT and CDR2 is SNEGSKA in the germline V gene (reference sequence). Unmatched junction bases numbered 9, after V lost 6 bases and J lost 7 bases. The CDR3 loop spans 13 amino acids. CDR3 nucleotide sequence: TGCAGTGCGGGGGACAGGGGACGTGGGGAGCAGTACTTC. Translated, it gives CSAGDRGRGEQYF.

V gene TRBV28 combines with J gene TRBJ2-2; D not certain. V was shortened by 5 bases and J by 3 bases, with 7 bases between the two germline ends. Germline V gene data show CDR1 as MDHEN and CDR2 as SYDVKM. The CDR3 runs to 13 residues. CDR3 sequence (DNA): TGTGCCAGCAGTCGGACGGACACCGGGGAGCTGTTTTTT. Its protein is CASSRTDTGELFF. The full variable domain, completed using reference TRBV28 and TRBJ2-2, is DVKVTQSSRYLVKRTGEKVFLECVQDMDHENMFWYRQDPGLGLRLIYFSYDVKMKEKGDIPEGYSVSREKKERFSLILESASTNQTSMYLCASSRTDTGELFFGEGSRLTVL.

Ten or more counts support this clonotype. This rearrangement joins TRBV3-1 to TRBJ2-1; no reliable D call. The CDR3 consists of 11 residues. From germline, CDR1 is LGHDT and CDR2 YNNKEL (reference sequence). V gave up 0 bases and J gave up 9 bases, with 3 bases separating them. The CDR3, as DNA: TGTGCCAGCAGCCAAGATCTTGAGCAGTTCTTC. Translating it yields CASSQDLEQFF.

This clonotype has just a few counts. The CDR3 DNA is TGTGCCAGCAGCCAAGATGCCAGATGGGTCAGCAAGCAGTACTTC. Protein sequence: CASSQDARWVSKQYF. V is TRBV3-1 and J is TRBJ2-7; D gene uncertain. This CDR3 is 15 amino acids long. V lost 0 bases, J lost 8 bases, and 17 bases lay in between. The germline gives CDR1 LGHDT, CDR2 YNNKEL (reference sequence).

DNA for the CDR3: TGCAGCGTTGATGAGACAGGGGGCGAGACCCAGTACTTC. Protein: CSVDETGGETQYF. The chain couples TRBV29-1 to TRBJ2-5; 10 positions match TRBD1. In germline, CDR1 is SQVTM, CDR2 ANQGSEA. V shed 3 bases, J shed 5 bases, and the junction held 3 bases outside the gene matches. The CDR3 runs 13 residues.

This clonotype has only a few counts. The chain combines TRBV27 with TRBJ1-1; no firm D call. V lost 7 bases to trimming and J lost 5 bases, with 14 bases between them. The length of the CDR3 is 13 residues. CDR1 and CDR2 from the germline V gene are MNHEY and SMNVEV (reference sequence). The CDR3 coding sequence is TGTGCCAGCAAAATTACTCCGCAGACTGAAGCTTTCTTT. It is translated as CASKITPQTEAFF.

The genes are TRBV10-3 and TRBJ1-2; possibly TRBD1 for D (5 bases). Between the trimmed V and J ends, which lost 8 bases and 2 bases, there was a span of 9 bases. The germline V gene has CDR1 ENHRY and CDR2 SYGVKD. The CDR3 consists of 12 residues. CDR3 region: CAIGAGNYGYTF. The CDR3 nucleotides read TGTGCCATCGGGGCAGGGAACTATGGCTACACCTTC.

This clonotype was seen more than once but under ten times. The CDR3 here is CASNRRVDYNEQFF. The CDR3 DNA reads as TGTGCCAGCAACCGGAGGGTTGACTACAATGAGCAGTTCTTC. The J gene is TRBJ2-1, the V gene TRBV2; perhaps TRBD2 as D (6 bases). Germline loops: CDR1 SNHLY, CDR2 FYNNEI. The CDR3 sequence is 14 residues long. Trimming shortened V by 7 bases and J by 3 bases, and 13 bases separated the two germline ends.

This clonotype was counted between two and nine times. The CDR3 loop reads CASSPLAGVGEQYF. CDR3 DNA: TGTGCCAGCAGTCCTCTAGCGGGAGTCGGCGAGCAGTACTTC. The chain joins TRBV2 to TRBJ2-7; TRBD2 matches 10 bases. V lost 5 bases, J lost 6 bases, and 7 bases stayed unmatched. The CDR3 has 14 amino acids. Germline lookup yields CDR1 SNHLY and CDR2 FYNNEI.

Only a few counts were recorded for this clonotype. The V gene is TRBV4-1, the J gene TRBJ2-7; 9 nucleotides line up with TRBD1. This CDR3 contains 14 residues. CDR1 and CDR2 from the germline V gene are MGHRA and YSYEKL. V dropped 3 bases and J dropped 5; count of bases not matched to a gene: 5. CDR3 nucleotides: TGCGCCAGCAGCCACGTGGGACAGGGAGACGAGCAGTACTTC. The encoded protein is CASSHVGQGDEQYF.

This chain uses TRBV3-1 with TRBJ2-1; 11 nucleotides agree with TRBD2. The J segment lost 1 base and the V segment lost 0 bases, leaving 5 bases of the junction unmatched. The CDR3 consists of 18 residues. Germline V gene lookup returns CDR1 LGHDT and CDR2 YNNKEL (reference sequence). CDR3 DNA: TGTGCCAGCAGCCAAGATGCCACTAGCGGGAGTTCCTACAATGAGCAGTTCTTC. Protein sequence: CASSQDATSGSSYNEQFF.

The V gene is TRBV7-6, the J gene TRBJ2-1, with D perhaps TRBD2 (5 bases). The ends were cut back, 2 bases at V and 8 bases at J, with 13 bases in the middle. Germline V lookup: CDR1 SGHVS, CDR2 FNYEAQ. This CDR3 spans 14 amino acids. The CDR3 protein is CASSLYGGPDEQFF. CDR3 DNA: TGTGCCAGCAGCTTATATGGCGGGCCCGATGAGCAGTTCTTC.

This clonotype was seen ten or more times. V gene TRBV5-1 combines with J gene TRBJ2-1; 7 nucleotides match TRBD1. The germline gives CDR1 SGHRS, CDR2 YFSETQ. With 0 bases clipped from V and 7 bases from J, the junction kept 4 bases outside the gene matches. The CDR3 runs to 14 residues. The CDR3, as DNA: TGCGCCAGCAGCTTGGCCGGCAGGGGGAATGAGCAGTTCTTC. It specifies CASSLAGRGNEQFF. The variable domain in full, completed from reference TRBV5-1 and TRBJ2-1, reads KAGVTQTPRYLIKTRGQQVTLSCSPISGHRSVSWYQQTPGQGLQFLFEYFSETQRNKGNFPGRFSGRQFSNSRSEMNVSTLELGDSALYLCASSLAGRGNEQFFGPGTRLTVL.

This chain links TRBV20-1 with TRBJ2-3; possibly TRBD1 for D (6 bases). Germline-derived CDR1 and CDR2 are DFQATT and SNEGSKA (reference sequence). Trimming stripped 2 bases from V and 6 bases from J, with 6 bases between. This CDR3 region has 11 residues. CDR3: CSARQGDTQYF. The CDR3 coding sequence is TGCAGTGCTAGACAGGGGGATACGCAGTATTTT.

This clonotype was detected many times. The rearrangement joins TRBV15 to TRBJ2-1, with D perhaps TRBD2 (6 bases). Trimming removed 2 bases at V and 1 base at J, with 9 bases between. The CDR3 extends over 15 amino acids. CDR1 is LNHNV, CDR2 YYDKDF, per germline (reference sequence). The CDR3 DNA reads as TGTGCCACCAGCAGACCCCGGGGGTCCTACAATGAGCAGTTCTTC. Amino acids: CATSRPRGSYNEQFF.

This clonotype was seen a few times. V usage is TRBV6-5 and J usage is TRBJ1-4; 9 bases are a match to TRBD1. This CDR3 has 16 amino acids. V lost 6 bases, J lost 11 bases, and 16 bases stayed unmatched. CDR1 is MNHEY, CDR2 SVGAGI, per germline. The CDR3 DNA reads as TGTGCCAGCAGGCTAGCCCCGGGGACAGGGACGGGGAAACTGTTTTTT. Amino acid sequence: CASRLAPGTGTGKLFF.

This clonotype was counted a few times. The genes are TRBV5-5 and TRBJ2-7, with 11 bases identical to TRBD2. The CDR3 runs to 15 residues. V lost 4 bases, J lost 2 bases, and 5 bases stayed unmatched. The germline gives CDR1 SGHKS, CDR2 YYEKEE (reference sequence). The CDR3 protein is CASSLGLAVTYEQYV. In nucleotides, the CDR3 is TGTGCCAGCAGCCTGGGACTAGCGGTTACCTACGAGCAGTACGTC.

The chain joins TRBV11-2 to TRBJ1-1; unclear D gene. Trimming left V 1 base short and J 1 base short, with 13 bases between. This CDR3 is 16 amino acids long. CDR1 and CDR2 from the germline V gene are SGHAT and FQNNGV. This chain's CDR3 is CASSLVSVPTNTEAFF. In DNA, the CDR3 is TGTGCCAGCAGCTTAGTTTCAGTGCCGACGAACACTGAAGCTTTCTTT.

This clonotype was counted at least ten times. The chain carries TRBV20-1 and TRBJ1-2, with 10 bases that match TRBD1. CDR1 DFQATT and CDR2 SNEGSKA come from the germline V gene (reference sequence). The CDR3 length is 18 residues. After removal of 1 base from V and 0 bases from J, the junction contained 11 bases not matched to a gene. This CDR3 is CSARVDGTGVWSNYGYTF. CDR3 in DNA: TGCAGTGCTAGAGTGGACGGGACAGGGGTATGGTCTAACTATGGCTACACCTTC.

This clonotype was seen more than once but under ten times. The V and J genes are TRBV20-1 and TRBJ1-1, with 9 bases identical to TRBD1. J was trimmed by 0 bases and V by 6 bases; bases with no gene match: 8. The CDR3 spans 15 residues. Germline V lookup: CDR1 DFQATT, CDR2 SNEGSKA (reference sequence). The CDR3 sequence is CSAWTGARLNTEAFF. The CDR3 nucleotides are TGCAGTGCATGGACAGGGGCCCGCCTGAACACTGAAGCTTTCTTT.

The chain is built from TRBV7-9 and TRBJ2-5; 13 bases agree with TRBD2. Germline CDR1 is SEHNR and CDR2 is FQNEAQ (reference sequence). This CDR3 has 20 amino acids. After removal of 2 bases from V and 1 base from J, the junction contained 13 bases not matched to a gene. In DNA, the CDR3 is TGTGCCAGCAGCTTATCGCCCCGACTAGCGGGAGGTCCTTCCCAAGAGACCCAGTACTTC. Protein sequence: CASSLSPRLAGGPSQETQYF.

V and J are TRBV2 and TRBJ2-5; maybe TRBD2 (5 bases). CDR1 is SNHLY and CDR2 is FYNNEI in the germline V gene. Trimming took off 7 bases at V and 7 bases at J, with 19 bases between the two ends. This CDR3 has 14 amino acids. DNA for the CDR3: TGTGCCAGCACTCCGGAGGACTCCCGCGGGACCCAGTACTTC. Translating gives CASTPEDSRGTQYF.

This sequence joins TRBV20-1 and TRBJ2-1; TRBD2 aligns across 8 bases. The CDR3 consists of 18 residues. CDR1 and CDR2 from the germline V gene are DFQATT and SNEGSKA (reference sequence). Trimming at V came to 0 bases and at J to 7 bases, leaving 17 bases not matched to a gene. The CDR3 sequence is CSARDLRRGSGMLNEQFF. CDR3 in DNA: TGCAGTGCTAGAGATCTGAGGAGGGGTAGCGGGATGTTGAATGAGCAGTTCTTC.

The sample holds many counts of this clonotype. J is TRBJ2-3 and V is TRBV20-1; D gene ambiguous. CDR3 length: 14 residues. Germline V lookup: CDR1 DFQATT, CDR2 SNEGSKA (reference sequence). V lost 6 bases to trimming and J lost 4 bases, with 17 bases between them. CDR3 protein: CSAELARLPDTQYF. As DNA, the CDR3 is TGCAGTGCAGAGCTGGCTAGATTGCCAGATACGCAGTATTTT.

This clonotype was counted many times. CDR3 protein: CASSFVGTGPSFWFF. CDR3 nucleotides: TGCGCCAGCAGCTTTGTAGGGACTGGTCCGTCTTTTTGGTTCTTC. V is TRBV5-1 and J is TRBJ2-1; D may be TRBD2 (6 bases). V shed 2 bases and J shed 15 bases, with 24 bases lying between them. The CDR3 extends over 15 amino acids. Germline lookup yields CDR1 SGHRS and CDR2 YFSETQ.

The CDR3 sequence is CASSPPGRQPQHF. In DNA, the CDR3 is TGTGCCAGTAGTCCTCCAGGGAGGCAGCCCCAGCATTTT. The chain links TRBV19 to TRBJ1-5, with D possibly matching TRBD1 (5 bases). CDR1 and CDR2 (germline): LNHDA, SQIVND (reference sequence). This CDR3 contains 13 residues. With 5 bases removed from V and 7 bases from J, the gap between germline ends came to 12 bases. Together with reference TRBV19 and TRBJ1-5, the CDR3 gives the full variable domain: DGGITQSPKYLFRKEGQNVTLSCEQNLNHDAMYWYRQDPGQGLRLIYYSQIVNDFQKGDIAEGYSVSREKKESFPLTVTSAQKNPTAFYLCASSPPGRQPQHFGDGTRLSIL.

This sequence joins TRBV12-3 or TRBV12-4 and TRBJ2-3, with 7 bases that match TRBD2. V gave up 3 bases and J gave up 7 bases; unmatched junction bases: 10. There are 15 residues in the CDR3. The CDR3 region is CASSFGRGTTNTQYF. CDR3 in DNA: TGTGCCAGCAGTTTCGGCCGCGGGACTACGAATACGCAGTATTTT.

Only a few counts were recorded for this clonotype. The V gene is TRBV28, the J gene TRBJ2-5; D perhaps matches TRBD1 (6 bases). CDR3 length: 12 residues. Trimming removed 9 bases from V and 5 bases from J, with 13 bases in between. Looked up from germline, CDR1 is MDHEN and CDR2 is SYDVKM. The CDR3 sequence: CASTGFSETQYF. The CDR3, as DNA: TGTGCCAGTACAGGGTTTAGTGAGACCCAGTACTTC.

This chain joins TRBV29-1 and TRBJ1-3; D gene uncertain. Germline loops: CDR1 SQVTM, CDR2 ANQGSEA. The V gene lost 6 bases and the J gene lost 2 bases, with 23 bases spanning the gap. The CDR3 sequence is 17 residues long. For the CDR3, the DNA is TGCAGCGTCCCCGCGGGAGAGGGCTGGGTTCCTGGAAACACCATATATTTT. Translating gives CSVPAGEGWVPGNTIYF.

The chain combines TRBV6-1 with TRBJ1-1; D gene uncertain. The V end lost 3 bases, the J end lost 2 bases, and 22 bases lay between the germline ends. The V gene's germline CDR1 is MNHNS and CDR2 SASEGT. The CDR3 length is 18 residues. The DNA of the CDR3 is TGTGCCAGCAGTGAGGTGAAGGGATACAACCCTTATAACACTGAAGCTTTCTTT. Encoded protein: CASSEVKGYNPYNTEAFF.

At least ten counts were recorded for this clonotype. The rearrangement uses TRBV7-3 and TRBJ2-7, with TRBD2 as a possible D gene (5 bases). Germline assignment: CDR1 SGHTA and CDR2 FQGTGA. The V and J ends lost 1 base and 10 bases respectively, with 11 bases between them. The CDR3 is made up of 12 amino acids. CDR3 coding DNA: TGTGCCAGCAGCTTAATTAGCGCCAGCCAGTACTTC. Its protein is CASSLISASQYF.